These 13 T cell receptor beta chains were sequenced from one sample in a study of graft-versus-host responses after intestinal transplantation. Responder cells labeled with CFSE (roughly 200,000) were co-plated with irradiated stimulator cells labeled with violet dye (roughly 200,000). The table came from immunoSEQ multiplex PCR; TCRdb's copy has only in-frame clones and leaves some out. The table lists tens of thousands of clones, roughly 44% of them singletons. The sample was alloreactive CD8+ T cells from a mixed lymphocyte reaction culture, taken before transplantation. Noted subset: CFSE-low proliferating T cells sorted from approximately 6-day pre-transplant mixed lymphocyte reaction (GvH or HvG direction). The receptors shown here come from a human patient who was an organ donor for intestinal transplantation.

In its sample, this clone is medium-sized (0.01 to 0.1%). The chain carries TRBV4-1 and TRBJ2-7; perhaps D is TRBD1 or TRBD2 (5 bases each). The CDR3 is 14 residues long. The V end lost 1 base, the J end lost 4 bases, and 11 bases lay between the germline ends. Germline CDR1 and CDR2: MGHRA and YSYEKL. The CDR3 is CASSQAAWGYEQYF. The CDR3 region has the DNA TGCGCCAGCAGCCAAGCCGCGTGGGGGTACGAGCAGTACTTC.

The rearrangement joins TRBV6-6 to TRBJ1-1; the match to TRBD1 covers 9 bases. The CDR3 has 14 amino acids. V shed 6 bases, J shed 1 base, and the junction held 3 bases outside the gene matches. Germline assignment: CDR1 MNHNY and CDR2 SVGAGI (reference sequence). The CDR3 spells CASSWTGANTEAFF. CDR3 coding DNA: TGTGCCAGCAGCTGGACAGGGGCGAACACTGAAGCTTTCTTT.

This clone is termed medium-sized (0.01 to 0.1%). This chain joins TRBV6-5 and TRBJ2-7, with 7 bases aligning to TRBD2. J lost 2 bases, V lost 0 bases, and 7 bases had no gene match. CDR1 is MNHEY, CDR2 SVGAGI, per germline. The CDR3 spans 16 residues. This chain's CDR3 is CASSYSAGEVTYEQYF. The CDR3 DNA sequence: TGTGCCAGCAGTTACTCTGCGGGAGAAGTCACCTACGAGCAGTACTTC.

A few counts support this clone. The rearrangement links TRBV11-2 to TRBJ2-3; the match to TRBD2 covers 8 bases. CDR3 length equals 18 residues. CDR1 is SGHAT, CDR2 FQNNGV, per germline. Unmatched junction bases numbered 15, after V lost 3 bases and J lost 4 bases. CDR3 amino acids: CASSFTGGYREWPDTQYF. In nucleotides, the CDR3 is TGTGCCAGCAGCTTTACGGGGGGGTACAGGGAATGGCCAGATACGCAGTATTTT. Supplemented by reference TRBV11-2 and TRBJ2-3, the full variable domain reads EAGVAQSPRYKIIEKRQSVAFWCNPISGHATLYWYQQILGQGPKLLIQFQNNGVVDDSQLPKDRFSAERLKGVDSTLKIQPAKLEDSAVYLCASSFTGGYREWPDTQYFGPGTRLTVL.

This clone came up a few times. This sequence joins TRBV2 and TRBJ2-3, with unresolved D. Germline V gene sequence: CDR1 SNHLY, CDR2 FYNNEI. The CDR3 has 17 residues. The V end lost 6 bases, the J end lost 3 bases, and 22 bases lay between the germline ends. The CDR3 protein is CASRQPLSGGTTDTQYF. CDR3 nucleotide sequence: TGTGCCAGCAGACAACCCCTCAGTGGCGGCACAACAGATACGCAGTATTTT. Full variable domain (rest looked up from reference TRBV2 and TRBJ2-3): EPEVTQTPSHQVTQMGQEVILRCVPISNHLYFYWYRQILGQKVEFLVSFYNNEISEKSEIFDDQFSVERPDGSNFTLKIRSTKLEDSAMYFCASRQPLSGGTTDTQYFGPGTRLTVL.

CDR3 coding DNA: TGTGCCAGCAGTCCCTCAACACGGAAATCCACCGGGGAGCTGTTTTTT. Translated: CASSPSTRKSTGELFF. The chain recombines TRBV11-3 with TRBJ2-2; D is unclear. CDR1 is SGHNT and CDR2 is YENEEA in the germline V gene. The CDR3 totals 16 residues. Trimming cost V 6 bases and J 4 bases, with 18 bases left between them.

This chain joins TRBV4-1 and TRBJ2-7, with TRBD2 matching over 9 bases. The CDR3 is 17 residues long. The J segment lost 2 bases and the V segment lost 1 base, leaving 9 bases of the junction unmatched. From germline, CDR1 is MGHRA and CDR2 YSYEKL. CDR3 loop: CASSQAHPSGITYEQYF. DNA of the CDR3: TGCGCCAGCAGCCAAGCTCATCCTAGCGGGATTACCTACGAGCAGTACTTC.

The chain couples TRBV6-6 to TRBJ2-2; either TRBD1 or TRBD2 may fit D (5 bases each). Trimming removed 6 bases at V and 4 bases at J, with 12 bases between. This CDR3 comprises 14 residues. Germline V gene data show CDR1 as MNHNY and CDR2 as SVGAGI (reference sequence). The CDR3 region is CASSGTYPTGELFF. DNA for the CDR3: TGTGCCAGCAGCGGGACCTACCCCACCGGGGAGCTGTTTTTT.

CDR3 region: CASSEGPQGGEQFF. CDR3 in DNA: TGTGCCAGCAGTGAAGGACCCCAGGGTGGGGAGCAGTTCTTC. The chain carries TRBV6-1 and TRBJ2-1, with D possibly being TRBD1 (5 bases). The V gene's germline CDR1 is MNHNS and CDR2 SASEGT. There are 14 residues in the CDR3. Trimming left V 1 base short and J 10 bases short, with 14 bases between.

This clone was picked up a small number of times. This chain links TRBV7-2 with TRBJ2-1, with D hard to call. Between the trimmed V and J ends, which lost 3 bases and 2 bases, there was a span of 8 bases. CDR1 is SGHTA and CDR2 is FQGNSA in the germline V gene. The CDR3 length is 14 residues. CDR3: CASSFHIPYNEQFF. DNA for the CDR3: TGTGCCAGCAGCTTTCATATCCCCTACAATGAGCAGTTCTTC.

The rearrangement joins TRBV6-5 to TRBJ2-5; 7 positions match TRBD2. This CDR3 is built from 14 residues. The V gene's germline CDR1 is MNHEY and CDR2 SVGAGI. V gave up 4 bases and J gave up 3 bases; unmatched junction bases: 5. As DNA, the CDR3 is TGTGCCAGCAGTTCTGGGGGGGGAAAAGAGACCCAGTACTTC. This encodes CASSSGGGKETQYF.

The CDR3 protein is CASSQTGGSYNEQFF. The CDR3 region has the DNA TGTGCCAGCAGCCAGACAGGGGGCTCCTACAATGAGCAGTTCTTC. The rearrangement links TRBV6-5 to TRBJ2-1, with 9 bases fitting TRBD1. Per germline, CDR1 MNHEY and CDR2 SVGAGI. CDR3 length: 15 amino acids. The junction had 3 bases not matched to a gene; V was cut back by 6 bases and J by 0 bases.

This rearrangement joins TRBV7-8 to TRBJ2-7; no definite D call. CDR1 and CDR2 from the germline V gene are SGHVS and FQNEAQ. Trimming stripped 2 bases from V and 0 bases from J, with 2 bases between. The CDR3 is 12 residues long. CDR3 region: CASSLSSYEQYF. In DNA form, the CDR3 reads TGTGCCAGCAGCTTAAGCTCCTACGAGCAGTACTTC.